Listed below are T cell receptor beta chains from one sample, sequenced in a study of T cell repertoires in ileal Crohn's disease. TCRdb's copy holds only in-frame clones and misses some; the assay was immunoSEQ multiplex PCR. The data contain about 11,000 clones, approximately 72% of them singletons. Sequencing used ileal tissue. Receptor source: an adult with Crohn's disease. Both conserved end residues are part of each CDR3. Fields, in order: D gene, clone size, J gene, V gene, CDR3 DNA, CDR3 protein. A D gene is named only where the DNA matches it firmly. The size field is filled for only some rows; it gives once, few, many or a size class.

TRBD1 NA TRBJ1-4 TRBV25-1 TGTGCCAGCAGTGAATTATGGGGGACAGCCGAAAAACTGTTTTTT CASSELWGTAEKLFF
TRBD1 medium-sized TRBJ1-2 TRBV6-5 TGTGCCAGCAGCCTACAGACAGGGGTCTCCTATGGCTACACCTTC CASSLQTGVSYGYTF
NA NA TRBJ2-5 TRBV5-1 TGCGCCAGCAGCTTGGCCCGGTGGGCCCAAGAGACCCAGTACTTC CASSLARWAQETQYF
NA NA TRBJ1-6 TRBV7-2 TGTGCCAGCAGCTTAAACAGTTTCGTTTCACCCCTCCACTTT CASSLNSFVSPLHF
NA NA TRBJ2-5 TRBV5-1 TGCGCCAGCAGCTTGAATGGGGGGGACAGGGAGACCCAGTACTTC CASSLNGGDRETQYF
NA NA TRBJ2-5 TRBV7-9 TGTGCCAGCAGAGGGGACTCTCAAGAGACCCAGTACTTC CASRGDSQETQYF
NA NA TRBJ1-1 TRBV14 TGTGCCAGCAGCCTCGGAGGGGCCCTCCTCCCTGAAGCTTTCTTT CASSLGGALLPEAFF
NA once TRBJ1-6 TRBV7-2 TGTGCCAGCAGCTTAGTAGGTGGGGAGTCACCCCTCCACTTT CASSLVGGESPLHF
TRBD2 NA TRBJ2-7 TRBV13 TGTGCCAGCAGCTTAAAGGGCGGGGGCTACGAGCAGTACTTC CASSLKGGGYEQYF
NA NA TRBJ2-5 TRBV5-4 TGTGCCAGCAGCTTAGCTATCAGGGGTGAGACCCAGTACTTC CASSLAIRGETQYF
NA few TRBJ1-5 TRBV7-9 TGTGCCAGCAGCTTAGGTGGACAAAATCAGCCCCAGCATTTT CASSLGGQNQPQHF
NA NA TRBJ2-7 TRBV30 TGTGCCTGGAGTATAGGGGCCTACGAGCAGTACTTC CAWSIGAYEQYF
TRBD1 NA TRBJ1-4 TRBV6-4 TGTGCCAGCAGCTCGACAGGGTCTAATGAAAAACTGTTTTTT CASSSTGSNEKLFF
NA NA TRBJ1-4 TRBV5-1 TGCGCCAGCAGCGGTGAGGGAGCAACTAATGAAAAACTGTTTTTT CASSGEGATNEKLFF
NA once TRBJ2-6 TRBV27 TGTGCCAGCAGGGCAGGGTCCTCCGGGGCCAACGTCCTGACTTTC CASRAGSSGANVLTF
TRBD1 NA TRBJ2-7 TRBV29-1 TGCAGGTTCCGGGACAGTCCTTCCTACGAGCAGTACTTC CRFRDSPSYEQYF
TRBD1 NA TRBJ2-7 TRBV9 TGTGCCAGCAGCGTTTCTGGGACAGAGATCTACGAGCAGTACTTC CASSVSGTEIYEQYF
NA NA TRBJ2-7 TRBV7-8 TGTGCCAGCAGGACAATTAGCTCCTACGAGCAGTACTTC CASRTISSYEQYF
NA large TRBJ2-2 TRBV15 TGTGCCACCAGCAGAGATGCGGTCCAGGGTAATGCCGGGGAGCTGTTTTTT CATSRDAVQGNAGELFF
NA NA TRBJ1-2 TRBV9 TGTGCCAGCAGCGTAGGAGGGAGCAACCCGTCTAACTATGGCTACACCTTC CASSVGGSNPSNYGYTF
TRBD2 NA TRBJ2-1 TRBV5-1 TGCGCCAGCAGCTGGGGGGGATCCAATGAGCAGTTCTTC CASSWGGSNEQFF
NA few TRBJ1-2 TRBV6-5 TGTGCCAGCAGTTACTCGGGGGGATCGGATGGCTACACCTTC CASSYSGGSDGYTF
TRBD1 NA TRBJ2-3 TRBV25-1 TGTGCCAGCAGTGCCTCGGACAGGCGTGGGCCAGATACGCAGTATTTT CASSASDRRGPDTQYF
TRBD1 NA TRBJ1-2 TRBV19 TGTGCCAGTAGTACCCGACAGGGGCCCGGGAACTATGGCTACACCTTC CASSTRQGPGNYGYTF
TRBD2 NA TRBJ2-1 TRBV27 TGTGCCAGCAGTCGGGGGGGTCCCTACAATGAGCAGTTCTTC CASSRGGPYNEQFF
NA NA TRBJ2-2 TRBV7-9 TGTGCCAGCAGCCTTTTGGAGGTCTCCACCGGGGAGCTGTTTTTT CASSLLEVSTGELFF
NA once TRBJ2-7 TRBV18 TGTGCCAGCTCACTCCGGGACACCTACGAGCAGTACTTC CASSLRDTYEQYF
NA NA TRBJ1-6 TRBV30 TGTGCCTGGGATAATGGGCAATTGTCACCCCTCCACTTT CAWDNGQLSPLHF